This TCR beta chain originates from a study of blood T cells in healthy people across ages. In the study overall: For every two T cells, template switching captured about one barcoded beta molecule.

The germline V gene encodes CDR1 DFQATT and CDR2 SNEGSKA (reference sequence). V shed 5 bases and J 0 bases; nucleotides not matched to a gene: 2. CDR3 size: 13 residues. The second PCR ran about 6 to 11 cycles with a sample-barcoded 5' primer and J-beta primers. TCRdb itself ran the 5' RACE reads through MiXCR, one entry per CDR3 protein. Of 1.8 million or so distinct CDR3 sequences detected, 35% to 50% appear once; the ten largest clones hold approximately 22%. This clonotype was seen only a few times. Its antigen is unidentified. Study-wide results and caveats: A strong correlation between TCR beta diversity and naive T cell percentage was seen. It was the long-lived donors that had more naive CD4+ cells and higher diversity than aged donors. In older individuals, TCR beta diversity per million T cells was lower, falling roughly linearly with age.

This clonotype was sampled from a human donor in good health. The source material was blood. The chain is built from TRBV20-1 and TRBJ2-3; the match to TRBD1 covers 7 bases. CDR3 nucleotide sequence: TGCAGTGCTCACAGGGGTAGCACAGATACGCAGTATTTT. Protein: CSAHRGSTDTQYF.